This T cell receptor beta chain was documented in a study of blood T cell repertoires in COVID-19. TCRdb keeps only in-frame clones here, not all; method: immunoSEQ multiplex PCR. The sample yields about 150,000 clones, roughly 84% seen once. This CDR3 is 16 amino acids long. Trimming left V 1 base short and J 0 bases short, with 10 bases between. The germline CDR1 and CDR2 sequences are SNHLY and FYNNEI. Followed over time, Seattle patients had been enrolled while infection was active. The material sequenced was peripheral blood. The chain uses TRBV2 and TRBJ2-4; a possible D gene is TRBD1 (6 bases). This clonotype was sampled from a man aged 60-69 years with COVID-19, enrolled during active disease. DNA of the CDR3: TGTGCCAGCAGTGAAGGAGGGGGATTAGCCAAAAACATTCAGTACTTC. Protein product: CASSEGGGLAKNIQYF.